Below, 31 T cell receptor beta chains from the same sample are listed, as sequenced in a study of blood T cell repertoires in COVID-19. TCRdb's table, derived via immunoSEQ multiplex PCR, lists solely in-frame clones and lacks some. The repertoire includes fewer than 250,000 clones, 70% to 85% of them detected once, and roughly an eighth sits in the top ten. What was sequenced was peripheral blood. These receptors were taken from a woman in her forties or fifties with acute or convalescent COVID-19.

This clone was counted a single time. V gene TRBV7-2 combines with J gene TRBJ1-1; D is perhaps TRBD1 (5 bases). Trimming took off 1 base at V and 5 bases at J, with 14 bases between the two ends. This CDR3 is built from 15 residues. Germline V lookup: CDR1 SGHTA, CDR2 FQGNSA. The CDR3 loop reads CASSLVQGSRTEAFF. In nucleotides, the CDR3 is TGTGCCAGCAGCTTAGTTCAGGGCTCGAGAACTGAAGCTTTCTTT. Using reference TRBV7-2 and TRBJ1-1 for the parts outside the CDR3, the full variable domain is GAGVSQSPSNKVTEKGKDVELRCDPISGHTALYWYRQSLGQGLEFLIYFQGNSAPDKSGLPSDRFSAERTGGSVSTLTIQRTQQEDSAVYLCASSLVQGSRTEAFFGQGTRLTVV.

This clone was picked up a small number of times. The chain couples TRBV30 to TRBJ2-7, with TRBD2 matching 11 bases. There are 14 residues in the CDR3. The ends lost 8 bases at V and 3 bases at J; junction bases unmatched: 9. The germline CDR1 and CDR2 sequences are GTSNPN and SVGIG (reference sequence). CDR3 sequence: CAGSLAGESYEQYF. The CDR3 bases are TGTGCCGGATCACTAGCGGGAGAGAGCTACGAGCAGTACTTC.

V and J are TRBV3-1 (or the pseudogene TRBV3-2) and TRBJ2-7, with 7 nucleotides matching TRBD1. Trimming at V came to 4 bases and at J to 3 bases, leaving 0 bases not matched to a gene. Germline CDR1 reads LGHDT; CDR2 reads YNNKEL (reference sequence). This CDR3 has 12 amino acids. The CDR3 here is CASSRTGYEQYF. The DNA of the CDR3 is TGTGCCAGCAGCCGGACAGGCTACGAGCAGTACTTC.

The chain's CDR3 is CASSLGASGGTNEQFF. The CDR3 nucleotides read TGTGCCAGCAGCTTAGGGGCTAGCGGGGGCACTAATGAGCAGTTCTTC. This sequence joins TRBV7-2 and TRBJ2-1, with 10 bases aligning to TRBD2. CDR3 size: 16 residues. V shed 1 base and J 7 bases; nucleotides not matched to a gene: 7. Germline V gene data show CDR1 as SGHTA and CDR2 as FQGNSA.

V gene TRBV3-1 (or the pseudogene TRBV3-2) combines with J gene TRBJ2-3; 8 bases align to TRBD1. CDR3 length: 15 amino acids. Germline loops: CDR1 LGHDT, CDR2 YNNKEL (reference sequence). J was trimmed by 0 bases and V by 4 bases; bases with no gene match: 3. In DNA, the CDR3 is TGTGCCAGCAGCCGCGGACAGGGAAGCACAGATACGCAGTATTTT. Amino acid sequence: CASSRGQGSTDTQYF.

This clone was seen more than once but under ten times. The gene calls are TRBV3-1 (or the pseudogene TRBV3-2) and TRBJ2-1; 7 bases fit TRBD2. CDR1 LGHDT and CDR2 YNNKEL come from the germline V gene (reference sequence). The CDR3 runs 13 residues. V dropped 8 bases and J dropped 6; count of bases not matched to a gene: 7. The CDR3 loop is CASQGVAGNEQFF. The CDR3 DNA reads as TGTGCCAGCCAAGGGGTAGCGGGCAATGAGCAGTTCTTC.

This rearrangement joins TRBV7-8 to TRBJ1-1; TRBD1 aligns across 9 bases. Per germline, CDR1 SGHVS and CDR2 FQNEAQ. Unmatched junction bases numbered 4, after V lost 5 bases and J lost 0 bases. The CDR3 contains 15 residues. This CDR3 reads CASSRRDRVNTEAFF. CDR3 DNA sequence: TGTGCCAGCAGCCGCCGGGACAGGGTGAACACTGAAGCTTTCTTT.

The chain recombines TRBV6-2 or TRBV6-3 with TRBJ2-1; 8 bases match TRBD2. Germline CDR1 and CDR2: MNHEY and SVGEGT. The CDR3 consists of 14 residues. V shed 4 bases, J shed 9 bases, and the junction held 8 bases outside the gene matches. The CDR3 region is CASSWNGRAGEQFF. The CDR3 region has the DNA TGTGCCAGCAGTTGGAACGGGAGGGCCGGTGAGCAGTTCTTC.

CDR3 nucleotide sequence: TGTGCCAGCTCACCAGAAGGGAGGAATTCAAATGGCTACACCTTC. This encodes CASSPEGRNSNGYTF. V is TRBV18 and J is TRBJ1-2; unclear D gene. This CDR3 region has 15 residues. Per the germline V gene, CDR1 is KGHSH and CDR2 is LQKENI. Trimming took off 2 bases at V and 6 bases at J, with 16 bases between the two ends.

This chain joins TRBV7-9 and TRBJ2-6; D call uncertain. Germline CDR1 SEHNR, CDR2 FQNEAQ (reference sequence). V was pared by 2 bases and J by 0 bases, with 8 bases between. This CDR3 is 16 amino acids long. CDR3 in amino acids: CASSLRLTSGANVLTF. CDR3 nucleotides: TGTGCCAGCAGCTTAAGACTCACCTCTGGGGCCAACGTCCTGACTTTC.

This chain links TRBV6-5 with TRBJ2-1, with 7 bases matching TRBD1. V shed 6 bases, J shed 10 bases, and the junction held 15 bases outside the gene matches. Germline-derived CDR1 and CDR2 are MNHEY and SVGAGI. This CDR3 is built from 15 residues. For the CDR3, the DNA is TGTGCCAGCAGCCCCGAGGGGGCTAGTGTAGGAGAGCAGTTCTTC. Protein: CASSPEGASVGEQFF.

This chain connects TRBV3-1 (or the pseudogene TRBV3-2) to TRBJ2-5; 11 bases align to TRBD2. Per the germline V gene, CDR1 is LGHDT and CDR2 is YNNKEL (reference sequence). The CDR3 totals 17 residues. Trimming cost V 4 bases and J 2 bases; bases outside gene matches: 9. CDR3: CASSPRGGTSGQETQYF. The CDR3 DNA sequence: TGTGCCAGCAGCCCAAGAGGAGGGACTAGCGGACAAGAGACCCAGTACTTC.

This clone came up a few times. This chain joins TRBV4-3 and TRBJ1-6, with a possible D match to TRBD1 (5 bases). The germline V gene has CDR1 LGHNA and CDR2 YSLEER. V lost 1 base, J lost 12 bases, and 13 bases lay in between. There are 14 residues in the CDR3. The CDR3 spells CASSQVRGWEPLHF. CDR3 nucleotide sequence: TGCGCCAGCAGCCAAGTAAGGGGCTGGGAACCCCTCCACTTT.

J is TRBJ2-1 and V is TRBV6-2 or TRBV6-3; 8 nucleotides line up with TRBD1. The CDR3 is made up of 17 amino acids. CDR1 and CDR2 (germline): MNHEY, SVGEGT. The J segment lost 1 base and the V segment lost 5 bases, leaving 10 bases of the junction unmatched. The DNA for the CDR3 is TGTGCCAGCAGTACGCCATCAGGGGGCGCGTCCTACAATGAGCAGTTCTTC. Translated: CASSTPSGGASYNEQFF.

The CDR3, as DNA: TGCGCCAGCAGCTTGGATTGGGCAGCTACAGATACGCAGTATTTT. Protein product: CASSLDWAATDTQYF. V gene TRBV5-1 combines with J gene TRBJ2-3; D remains ambiguous. CDR1 and CDR2 (germline): SGHRS, YFSETQ. V was cut by 0 bases and J by 3 bases, with 11 bases left in between. The CDR3 extends over 15 amino acids.

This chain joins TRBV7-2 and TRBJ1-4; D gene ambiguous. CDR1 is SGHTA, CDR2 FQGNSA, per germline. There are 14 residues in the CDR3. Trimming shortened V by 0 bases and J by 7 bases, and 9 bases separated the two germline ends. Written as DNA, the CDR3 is TGTGCCAGCAGCTTAGCGGCGGTTGCTGAAAAACTGTTTTTT. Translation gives CASSLAAVAEKLFF.

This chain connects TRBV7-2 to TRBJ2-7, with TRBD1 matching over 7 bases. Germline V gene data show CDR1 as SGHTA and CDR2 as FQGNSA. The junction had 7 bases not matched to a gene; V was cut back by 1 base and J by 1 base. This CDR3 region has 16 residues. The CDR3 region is CASSLVGTVGSYEQYF. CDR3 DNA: TGTGCCAGCAGCTTAGTGGGGACAGTAGGGTCCTACGAGCAGTACTTC.

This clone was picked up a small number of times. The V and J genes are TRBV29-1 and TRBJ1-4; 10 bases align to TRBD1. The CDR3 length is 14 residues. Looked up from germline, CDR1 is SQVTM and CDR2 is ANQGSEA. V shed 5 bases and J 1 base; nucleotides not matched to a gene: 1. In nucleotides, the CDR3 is TGCAGCGTTCGGGACAGGGGAACTAATGAAAAACTGTTTTTT. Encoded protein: CSVRDRGTNEKLFF. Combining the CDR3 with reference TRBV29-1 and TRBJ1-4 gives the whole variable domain SAVISQKPSRDICQRGTSLTIQCQVDSQVTMMFWYRQQPGQSLTLIATANQGSEATYESGFVIDKFPISRPNLTFSTLTVSNMSPEDSSIYLCSVRDRGTNEKLFFGSGTQLSVL.

CDR3: CASSLHRFPYEQYF. The CDR3 DNA reads as TGTGCCAGCAGTTTACATCGGTTCCCCTACGAGCAGTACTTC. The chain has TRBV27 and TRBJ2-7, with D unresolved. The V end lost 2 bases, the J end lost 2 bases, and 10 bases lay between the germline ends. The CDR3 sequence is 14 residues long. CDR1 and CDR2 from the germline V gene are MNHEY and SMNVEV (reference sequence).

DNA of the CDR3: TGTGCCAGCAGCCAAGACTCCCCAGGGTTCTACGAGCAGTACTTC. Amino acids: CASSQDSPGFYEQYF. The rearrangement uses TRBV14 and TRBJ2-7; perhaps TRBD1 as D (5 bases). Looked up from germline, CDR1 is SGHDN and CDR2 is FVKESK. V dropped 0 bases and J dropped 3 bases, with 12 bases sitting between them. The length of the CDR3 is 15 residues.

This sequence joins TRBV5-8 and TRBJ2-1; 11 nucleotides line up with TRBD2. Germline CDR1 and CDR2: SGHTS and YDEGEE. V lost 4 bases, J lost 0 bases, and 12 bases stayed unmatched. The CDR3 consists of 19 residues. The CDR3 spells CASSRLAGFDTVSYNEQFF. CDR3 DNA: TGTGCCAGCAGCCGACTAGCGGGATTCGATACTGTCTCCTACAATGAGCAGTTCTTC.

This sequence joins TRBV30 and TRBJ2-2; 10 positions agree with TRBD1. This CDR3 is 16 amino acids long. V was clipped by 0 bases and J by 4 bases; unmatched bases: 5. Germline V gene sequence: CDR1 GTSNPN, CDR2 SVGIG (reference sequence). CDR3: CAWSVDRGRPTGELFF. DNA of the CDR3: TGTGCCTGGAGTGTTGACAGGGGGCGCCCCACCGGGGAGCTGTTTTTT.

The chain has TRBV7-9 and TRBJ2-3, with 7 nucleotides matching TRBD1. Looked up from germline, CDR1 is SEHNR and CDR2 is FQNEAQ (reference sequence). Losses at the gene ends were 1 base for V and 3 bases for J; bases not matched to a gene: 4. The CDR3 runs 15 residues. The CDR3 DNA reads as TGTGCCAGCAGCTTAGAGAGGGGGCGGACAGATACGCAGTATTTT. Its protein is CASSLERGRTDTQYF.

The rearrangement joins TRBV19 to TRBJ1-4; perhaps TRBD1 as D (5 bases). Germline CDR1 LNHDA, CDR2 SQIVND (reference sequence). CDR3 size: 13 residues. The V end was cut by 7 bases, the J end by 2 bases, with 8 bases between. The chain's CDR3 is CASKKGTNEKLFF. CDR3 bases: TGTGCCAGTAAAAAGGGGACTAATGAAAAACTGTTTTTT.

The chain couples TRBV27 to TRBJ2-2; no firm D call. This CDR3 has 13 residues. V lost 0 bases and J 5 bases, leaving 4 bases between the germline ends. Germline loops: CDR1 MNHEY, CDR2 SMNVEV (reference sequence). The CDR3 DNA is TGTGCCAGCAGTTTATCGCGTACCGGGGAGCTGTTTTTT. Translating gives CASSLSRTGELFF.

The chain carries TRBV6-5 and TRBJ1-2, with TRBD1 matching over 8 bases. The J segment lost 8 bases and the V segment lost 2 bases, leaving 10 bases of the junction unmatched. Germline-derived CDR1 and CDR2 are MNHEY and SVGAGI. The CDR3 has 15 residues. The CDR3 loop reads CASSYTQDRETGYTF. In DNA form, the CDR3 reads TGTGCCAGCAGTTACACCCAGGACAGGGAGACAGGCTACACCTTC.

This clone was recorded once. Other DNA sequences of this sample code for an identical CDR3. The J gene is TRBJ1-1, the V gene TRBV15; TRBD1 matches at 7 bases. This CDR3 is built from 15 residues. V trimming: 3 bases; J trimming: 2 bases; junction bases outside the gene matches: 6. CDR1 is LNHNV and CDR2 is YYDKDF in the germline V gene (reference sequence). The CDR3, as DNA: TGTGCCACCAGCAGGCTAAGACAGGGCAACACTGAAGCTTTCTTT. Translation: CATSRLRQGNTEAFF.

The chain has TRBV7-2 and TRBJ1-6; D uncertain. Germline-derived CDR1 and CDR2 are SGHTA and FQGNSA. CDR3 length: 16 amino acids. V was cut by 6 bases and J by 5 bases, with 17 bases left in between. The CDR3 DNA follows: TGTGCCAGCAGTCCTCATTCCGCCACTAATAATTCACCCCTCCACTTT. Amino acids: CASSPHSATNNSPLHF.

CDR3 sequence (DNA): TGCGCCAGCAGCTCCGGACAGGTCGCAGTGAACACTGAAGCTTTCTTT. Translated, it gives CASSSGQVAVNTEAFF. The J gene is TRBJ1-1, the V gene TRBV5-1; the match to TRBD1 covers 7 bases. Germline V gives CDR1 SGHRS, CDR2 YFSETQ. After removal of 3 bases from V and 0 bases from J, the junction contained 8 bases not matched to a gene. This CDR3 spans 16 amino acids.

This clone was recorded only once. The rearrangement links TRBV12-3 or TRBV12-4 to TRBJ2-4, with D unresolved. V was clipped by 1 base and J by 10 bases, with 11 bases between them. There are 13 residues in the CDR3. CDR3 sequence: CASSLGAVSIQYF. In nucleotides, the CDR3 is TGTGCCAGCAGTTTAGGGGCCGTTTCTATTCAGTACTTC.

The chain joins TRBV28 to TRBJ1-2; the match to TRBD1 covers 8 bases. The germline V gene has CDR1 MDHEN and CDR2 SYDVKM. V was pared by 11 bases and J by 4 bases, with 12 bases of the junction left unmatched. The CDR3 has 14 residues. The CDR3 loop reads CAGRTGGPPYGYTF. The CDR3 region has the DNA TGTGCCGGACGAACAGGGGGGCCCCCCTATGGCTACACCTTC.